The 2 T cell receptor beta chains given below trace back to one sample, sequenced in a study of T cell responses to AZD1222 COVID-19 vaccine. Here immunoSEQ multiplex PCR was the method, and the copy in TCRdb shows in-frame clones only, minus some. The sample carries under 110,000 clones, roughly 87% recorded once. The specimen was peripheral blood, collected on day 0 of AZD1222 vaccination. The receptors shown here come from an adult in good health.

The V call is TRBV7-3, the J call TRBJ2-7; 9 bases match TRBD2. The CDR3 length is 15 residues. The junction had 8 bases not matched to a gene; V was cut back by 4 bases and J by 4 bases. Germline assignment: CDR1 SGHTA and CDR2 FQGTGA. The CDR3 spells CASSYLAGEGYEQYF. In DNA form, the CDR3 reads TGTGCCAGCAGCTATTTAGCGGGAGAGGGGTACGAGCAGTACTTC. Supplemented by reference TRBV7-3 and TRBJ2-7, the full variable domain reads GAGVSQTPSNKVTEKGKYVELRCDPISGHTALYWYRQSLGQGPEFLIYFQGTGAADDSGLPNDRFFAVRPEGSVSTLKIQRTERGDSAVYLCASSYLAGEGYEQYFGPGTRLTVT.

The chain has TRBV19 and TRBJ2-3; the D is unclear. From germline, CDR1 is LNHDA and CDR2 SQIVND (reference sequence). CDR3 size: 16 residues. Trimming removed 3 bases at V and 0 bases at J, with 13 bases between. The CDR3 protein is CASSIFLVSSTDTQYF. DNA for the CDR3: TGTGCCAGTAGTATTTTCCTCGTATCTAGCACAGATACGCAGTATTTT.